The 9 T cell receptor beta chains presented below share a single source sample, sequenced in a study of CD8+CD57+ T cells in acquired aplastic anemia. Profiling that covered TCR beta VDJ and CDR3 relied on genomic DNA as its template. TCRdb re-called the reads through MiXCR, storing one row per CDR3 protein. The sample includes about 210,000 distinct CDR3 sequences, 34% of them seen just once. Sequencing used sorted CD4+, CD8+, or CD8+CD57+ T cells (not recorded which) from PBMCs. The receptors shown here come from a human donor in good health, serving as a control.

As to this clonotype: A much larger clone differs by one base, so this may be a read error. The V and J genes are TRBV29-1 and TRBJ1-4, with D tentatively TRBD1 (5 bases). Germline values: CDR1 SQVTM, CDR2 ANQGSEA. The CDR3 has 14 residues. CDR3 in DNA: TGCAGCGTTGAGACCGGGACGCAGAATGAAAAACTGTCTTTT. It yields the protein CSVETGTQNEKLSF.

With respect to this clonotype: One end of the junction does not line up with germline, which may come from a read error. This chain uses TRBV5-1 with TRBJ1-6; 7 bases align to TRBD1. Germline CDR1 and CDR2: SGHRS and YFSETQ. There are 16 residues in the CDR3. The CDR3 nucleotides read TGCGCCAGCAGCCAGACAGGGAGCTCCTGTAATTCACCCCTCCACTTT. The encoded protein is CASSQTGSSCNSPLHF.

Worth noting for this clonotype: The CDR3 does not close with the conserved phenylalanine or tryptophan, likely indicating a read error. V usage is TRBV4-1 and J usage is TRBJ2-1; D perhaps matches TRBD2 (6 bases). Germline V lookup: CDR1 MGHRA, CDR2 YSYEKL. The V and J ends lost 8 bases and 6 bases respectively, with 20 bases between them. This CDR3 region has 15 residues. CDR3 amino acids: CASRRLAWRGNEQFL. The CDR3 DNA reads TGCGCCAGCCGCCGTCTGGCCTGGCGGGGCAATGAGCAGTTCCTC.

V and J are TRBV15 and TRBJ2-7; 10 nucleotides match TRBD1. The CDR3 is 15 residues long. Looked up from germline, CDR1 is LNHNV and CDR2 is YYDKDF (reference sequence). V trimming: 1 base; J trimming: 2 bases; junction bases outside the gene matches: 2. In DNA form, the CDR3 reads TGTGCCACCAGCAGAGCCGGGACAGGGGCCTACGAGCAGTACTTC. As protein: CATSRAGTGAYEQYF.

A word on this clonotype: Relative to the germline gene, one junction end is altered; a read error may explain this. This sequence joins TRBV10-3 and TRBJ2-3, with 8 positions matching TRBD2. This CDR3 has 18 residues. Germline V gene sequence: CDR1 ENHRY, CDR2 SYGVKD. CDR3 in DNA: TGTGCCAGCAGTTTCGGCCTAGCGGGCCTCCTCTTTGCAGATACGCAGTATTTT. Translation: CASSFGLAGLLFADTQYF.

This clonotype appeared a few times. This rearrangement joins TRBV12-3 or TRBV12-4 to TRBJ2-1, with a possible D match to TRBD2 (5 bases). CDR3 length equals 12 residues. V was pared by 3 bases and J by 8 bases, with 8 bases between. The CDR3 region is CASSFMRDEQFF. The DNA for the CDR3 is TGTGCCAGCAGTTTTATGAGGGATGAGCAGTTCTTC.

This clonotype was seen only a few times. The J gene is TRBJ2-2, the V gene TRBV3-1; D gene uncertain. The CDR3 consists of 15 residues. The ends were cut back, 1 base at V and 4 bases at J, with 10 bases in the middle. Germline CDR1 is LGHDT and CDR2 is YNNKEL (reference sequence). Written as DNA, the CDR3 is TGTGCCAGCAGCCAAGGTTCTGGGATCACCGGGGAGCTGTTTTTT. Translating gives CASSQGSGITGELFF.

This clonotype was seen ten or more times. V usage is TRBV7-2 and J usage is TRBJ1-1; 7 nucleotides match TRBD1. The CDR3 loop spans 15 amino acids. The V gene's germline CDR1 is SGHTA and CDR2 FQGNSA. J lost 3 bases, V lost 5 bases, and 9 bases had no gene match. CDR3 amino acids: CASSDGLQGYTEAFF. The CDR3 DNA follows: TGTGCCAGCAGCGACGGGTTACAGGGGTACACTGAAGCTTTCTTT.

The V and J genes are TRBV6-1 and TRBJ2-7; no clear D gene. V lost 4 bases to trimming and J lost 0 bases, with 10 bases between them. In germline, CDR1 is MNHNS, CDR2 SASEGT. The CDR3 is 14 amino acids. CDR3 sequence reads: CASSAGHGSYEQYF. The CDR3 DNA sequence: TGTGCCAGCAGTGCGGGCCACGGCTCCTACGAGCAGTACTTC.